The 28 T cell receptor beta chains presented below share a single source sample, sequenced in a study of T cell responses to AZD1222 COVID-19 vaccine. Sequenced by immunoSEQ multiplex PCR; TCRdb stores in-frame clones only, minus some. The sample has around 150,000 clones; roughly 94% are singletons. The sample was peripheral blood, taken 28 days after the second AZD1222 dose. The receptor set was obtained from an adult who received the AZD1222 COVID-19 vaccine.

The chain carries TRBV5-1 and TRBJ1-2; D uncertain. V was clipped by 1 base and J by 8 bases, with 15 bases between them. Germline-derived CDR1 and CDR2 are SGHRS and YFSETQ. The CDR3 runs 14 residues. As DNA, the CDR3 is TGCGCCAGCAGCTTGCATCTATATCAAAAGGGCTACACCTTC. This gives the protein CASSLHLYQKGYTF.

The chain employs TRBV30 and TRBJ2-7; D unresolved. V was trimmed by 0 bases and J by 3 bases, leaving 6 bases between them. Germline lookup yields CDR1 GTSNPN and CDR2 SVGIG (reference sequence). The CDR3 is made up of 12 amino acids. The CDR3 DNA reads TGTGCCTGGAGTGTTACTATCTACGAGCAGTACTTC. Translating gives CAWSVTIYEQYF.

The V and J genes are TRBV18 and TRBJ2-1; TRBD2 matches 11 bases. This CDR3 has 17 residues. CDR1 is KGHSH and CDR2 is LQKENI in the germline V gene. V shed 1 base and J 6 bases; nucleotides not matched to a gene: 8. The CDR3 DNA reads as TGTGCCAGCTCACCACGGGTTAGCGGGAGGGATTCCAATGAGCAGTTCTTC. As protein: CASSPRVSGRDSNEQFF.

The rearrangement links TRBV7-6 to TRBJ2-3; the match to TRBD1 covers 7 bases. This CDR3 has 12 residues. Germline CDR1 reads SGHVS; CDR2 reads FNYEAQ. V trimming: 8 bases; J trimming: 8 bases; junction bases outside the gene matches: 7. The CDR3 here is CASSPGGSTQYF. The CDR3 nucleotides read TGTGCCAGCTCCCCAGGGGGATCTACGCAGTATTTT.

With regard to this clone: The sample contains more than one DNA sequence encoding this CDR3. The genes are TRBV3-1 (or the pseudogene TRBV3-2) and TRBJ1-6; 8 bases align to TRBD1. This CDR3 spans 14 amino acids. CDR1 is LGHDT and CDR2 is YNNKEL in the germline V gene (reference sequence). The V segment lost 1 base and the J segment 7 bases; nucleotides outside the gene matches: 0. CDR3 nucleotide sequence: TGTGCCAGCAGCCAAGGGACAGGGAATTCACCCCTCCACTTT. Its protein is CASSQGTGNSPLHF.

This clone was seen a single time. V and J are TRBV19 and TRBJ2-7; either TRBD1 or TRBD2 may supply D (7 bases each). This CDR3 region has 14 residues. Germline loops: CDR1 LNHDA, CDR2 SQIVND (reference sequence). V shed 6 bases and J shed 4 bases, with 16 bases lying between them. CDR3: CASSVQGRGYEQYF. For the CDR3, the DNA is TGTGCCAGTAGCGTACAGGGGAGGGGATACGAGCAGTACTTC.

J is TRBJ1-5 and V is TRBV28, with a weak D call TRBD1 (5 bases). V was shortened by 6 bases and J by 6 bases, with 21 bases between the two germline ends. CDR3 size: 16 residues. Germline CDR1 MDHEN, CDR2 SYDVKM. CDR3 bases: TGTGCCAGCAGGCTTTGGGGACCGGCCTCGGGTCAGCCCCAGCATTTT. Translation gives CASRLWGPASGQPQHF.

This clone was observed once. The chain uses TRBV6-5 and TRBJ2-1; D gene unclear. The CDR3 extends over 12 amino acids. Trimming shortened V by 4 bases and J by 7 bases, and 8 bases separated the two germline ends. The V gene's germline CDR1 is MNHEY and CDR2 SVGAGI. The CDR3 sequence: CASSSQSNEQFF. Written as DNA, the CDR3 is TGTGCCAGCAGTTCACAGTCAAATGAGCAGTTCTTC.

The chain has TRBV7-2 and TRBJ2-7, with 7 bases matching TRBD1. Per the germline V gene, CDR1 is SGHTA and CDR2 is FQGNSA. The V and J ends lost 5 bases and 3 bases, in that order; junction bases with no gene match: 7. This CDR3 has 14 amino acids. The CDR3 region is CASSGKGGNYEQYF. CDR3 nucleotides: TGTGCCAGCAGCGGGAAAGGGGGCAACTACGAGCAGTACTTC.

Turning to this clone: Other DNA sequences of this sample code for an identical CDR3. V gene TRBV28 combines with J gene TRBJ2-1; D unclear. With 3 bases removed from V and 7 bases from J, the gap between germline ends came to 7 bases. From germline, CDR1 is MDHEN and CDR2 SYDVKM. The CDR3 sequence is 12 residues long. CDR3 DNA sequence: TGTGCCAGCAGTTTCCCCCCTAATGAGCAGTTCTTC. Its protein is CASSFPPNEQFF.

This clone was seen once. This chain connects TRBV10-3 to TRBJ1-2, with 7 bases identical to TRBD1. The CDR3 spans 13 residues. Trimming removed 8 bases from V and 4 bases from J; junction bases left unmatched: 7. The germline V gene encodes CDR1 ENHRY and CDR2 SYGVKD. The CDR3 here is CAIGTVGSYGYTF. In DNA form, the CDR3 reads TGTGCCATCGGGACAGTAGGATCCTATGGCTACACCTTC.

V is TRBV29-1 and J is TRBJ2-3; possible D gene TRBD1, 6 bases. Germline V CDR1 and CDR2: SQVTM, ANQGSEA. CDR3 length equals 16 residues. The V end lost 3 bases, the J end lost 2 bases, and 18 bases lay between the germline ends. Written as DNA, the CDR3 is TGCAGCGTTGAGGGGGTATTGGGGGCACCCACAGATACGCAGTATTTT. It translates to CSVEGVLGAPTDTQYF.

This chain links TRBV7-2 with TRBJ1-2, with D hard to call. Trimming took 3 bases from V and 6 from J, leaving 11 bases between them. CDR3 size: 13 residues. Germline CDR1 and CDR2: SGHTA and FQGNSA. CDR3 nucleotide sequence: TGTGCCAGCAGCTTCGGGCAACCCCATGGCTACACCTTC. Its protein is CASSFGQPHGYTF.

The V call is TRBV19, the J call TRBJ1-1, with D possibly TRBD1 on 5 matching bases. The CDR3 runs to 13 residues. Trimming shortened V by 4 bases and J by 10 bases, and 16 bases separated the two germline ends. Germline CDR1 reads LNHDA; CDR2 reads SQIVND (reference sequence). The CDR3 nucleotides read TGTGCCAGTAGTACCCGACGGTGGGACGGAGCTTTCTTT. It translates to CASSTRRWDGAFF.

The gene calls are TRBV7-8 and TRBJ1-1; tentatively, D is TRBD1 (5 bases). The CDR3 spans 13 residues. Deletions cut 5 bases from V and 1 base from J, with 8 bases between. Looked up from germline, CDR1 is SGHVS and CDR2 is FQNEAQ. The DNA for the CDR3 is TGTGCCAGCAGCCTGGACACGAACACTGAAGCTTTCTTT. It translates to CASSLDTNTEAFF.

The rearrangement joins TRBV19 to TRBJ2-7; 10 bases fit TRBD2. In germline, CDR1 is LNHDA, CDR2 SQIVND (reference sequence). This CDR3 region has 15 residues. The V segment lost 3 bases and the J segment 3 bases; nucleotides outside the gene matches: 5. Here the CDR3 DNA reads TGTGCCAGTAGTATTCCGGGACTAGCGATCTACGAGCAGTACTTC. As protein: CASSIPGLAIYEQYF.

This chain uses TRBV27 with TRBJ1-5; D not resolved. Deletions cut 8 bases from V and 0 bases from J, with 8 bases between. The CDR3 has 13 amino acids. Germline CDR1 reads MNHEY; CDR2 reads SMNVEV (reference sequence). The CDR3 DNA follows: TGTGCCAGCGGTTACGGTAGCAATCAGCCCCAGCATTTT. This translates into CASGYGSNQPQHF.

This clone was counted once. Here the CDR3 DNA reads TGCGCCAGCCTGTCCCAGCCTGGGGCAGACTCTGGGGCCAACGTCCTGACTTTC. Translation: CASLSQPGADSGANVLTF. The chain uses TRBV5-1 and TRBJ2-6; a weak D match, TRBD1 (5 bases). V dropped 7 bases and J dropped 0 bases, with 20 bases sitting between them. Looked up from germline, CDR1 is SGHRS and CDR2 is YFSETQ. The CDR3 consists of 18 residues.

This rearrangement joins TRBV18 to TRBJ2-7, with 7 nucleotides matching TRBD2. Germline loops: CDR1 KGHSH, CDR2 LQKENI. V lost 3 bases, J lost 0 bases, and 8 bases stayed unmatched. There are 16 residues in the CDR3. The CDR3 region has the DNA TGTGCCAGCTCACCTCGGAGTGGCGGGAGCTCCTACGAGCAGTACTTC. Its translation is CASSPRSGGSSYEQYF. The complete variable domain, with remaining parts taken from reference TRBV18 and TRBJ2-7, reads NAGVMQNPRHLVRRRGQEARLRCSPMKGHSHVYWYRQLPEEGLKFMVYLQKENIIDESGMPKERFSAEFPKEGPSILRIQQVVRGDSAAYFCASSPRSGGSSYEQYFGPGTRLTVT.

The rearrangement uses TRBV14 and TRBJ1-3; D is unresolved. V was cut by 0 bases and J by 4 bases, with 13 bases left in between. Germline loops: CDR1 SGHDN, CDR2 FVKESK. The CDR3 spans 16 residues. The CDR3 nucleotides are TGTGCCAGCAGCCAAGAACTGCGCCAGGCAGGAAACACCATATATTTT. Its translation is CASSQELRQAGNTIYF.

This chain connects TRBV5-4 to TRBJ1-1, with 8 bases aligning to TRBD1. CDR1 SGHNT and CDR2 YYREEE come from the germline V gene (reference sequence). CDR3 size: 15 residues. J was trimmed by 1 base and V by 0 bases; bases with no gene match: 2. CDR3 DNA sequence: TGTGCCAGCAGCTTGGCCGGACAGGGGAACACTGAAGCTTTCTTT. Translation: CASSLAGQGNTEAFF.

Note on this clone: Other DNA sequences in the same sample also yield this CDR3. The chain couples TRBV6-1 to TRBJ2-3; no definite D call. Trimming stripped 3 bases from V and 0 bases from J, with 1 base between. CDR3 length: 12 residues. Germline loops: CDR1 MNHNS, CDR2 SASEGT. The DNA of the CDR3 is TGTGCCAGCAGTGACAGCACAGATACGCAGTATTTT. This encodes CASSDSTDTQYF.

CDR3 protein: CASSPTGEGQPQHF. As DNA, the CDR3 is TGTGCCAGCTCACCGACAGGGGAGGGCCAGCCCCAGCATTTT. This chain joins TRBV18 and TRBJ1-5; 8 bases align to TRBD1. Germline V lookup: CDR1 KGHSH, CDR2 LQKENI. CDR3 size: 14 residues. V dropped 3 bases and J dropped 7; count of bases not matched to a gene: 5.

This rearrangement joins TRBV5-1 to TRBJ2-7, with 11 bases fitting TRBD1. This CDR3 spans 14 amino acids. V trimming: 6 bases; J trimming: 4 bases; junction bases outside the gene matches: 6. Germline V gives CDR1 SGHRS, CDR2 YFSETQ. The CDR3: CASNQGQGGYEQYF. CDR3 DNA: TGCGCCAGCAACCAGGGACAGGGGGGTTACGAGCAGTACTTC.

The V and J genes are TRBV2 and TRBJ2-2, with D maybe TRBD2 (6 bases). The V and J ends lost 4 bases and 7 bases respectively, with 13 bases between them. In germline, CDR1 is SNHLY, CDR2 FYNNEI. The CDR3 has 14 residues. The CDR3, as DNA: TGTGCCAGCAGTGTTTGGGACTCCCGCGGGGAGCTGTTTTTT. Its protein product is CASSVWDSRGELFF.

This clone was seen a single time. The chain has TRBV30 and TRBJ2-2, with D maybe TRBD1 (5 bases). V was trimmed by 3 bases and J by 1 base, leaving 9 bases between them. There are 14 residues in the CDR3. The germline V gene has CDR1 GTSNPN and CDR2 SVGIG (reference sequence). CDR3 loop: CAWRGEVNTGELFF. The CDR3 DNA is TGTGCCTGGAGAGGGGAAGTGAACACCGGGGAGCTGTTTTTT.

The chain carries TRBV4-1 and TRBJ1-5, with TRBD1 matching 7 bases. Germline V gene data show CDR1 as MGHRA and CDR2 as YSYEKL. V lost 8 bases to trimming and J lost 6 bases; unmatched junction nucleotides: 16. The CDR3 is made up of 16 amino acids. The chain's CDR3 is CASATETGAEGQPQHF. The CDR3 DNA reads TGCGCCAGCGCCACGGAAACAGGGGCCGAGGGTCAGCCCCAGCATTTT.

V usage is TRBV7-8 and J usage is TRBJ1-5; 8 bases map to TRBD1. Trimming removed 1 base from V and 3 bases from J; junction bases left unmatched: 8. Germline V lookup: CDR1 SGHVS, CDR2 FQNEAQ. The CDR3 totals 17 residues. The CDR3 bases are TGTGCCAGCAGCTTAGGCCGGACAGGGATAAACAATCAGCCCCAGCATTTT. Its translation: CASSLGRTGINNQPQHF.